One and the same sample provided the 28 T cell receptor beta chains below, sequenced in a study of blood T cell repertoires in COVID-19. Repertoires were generated with immunoSEQ multiplex PCR, while TCRdb's copy carries only in-frame clones and drops some. The sample includes more than 150,000 clones, around 80% of them seen just once. The sequenced sample was peripheral blood. All receptors come from a human donor in a cohort sampled during active COVID-19.

This clone was seen once. As DNA, the CDR3 is TGTGCCTCAAGCCCAGCGGGGGTAGGCACAGATACGCAGTATTTT. Its protein is CASSPAGVGTDTQYF. The V call is TRBV19, the J call TRBJ2-3, with 8 bases aligning to TRBD2. Germline V gene data show CDR1 as LNHDA and CDR2 as SQIVND (reference sequence). The CDR3 totals 15 residues. J gave up 1 base and V 11 bases, and 11 bases lay outside the gene matches.

The CDR3 DNA follows: TGTGCCAGCAGCTTAAGGGCCCACCCAGGGACAGATACGCAGTATTTT. It encodes CASSLRAHPGTDTQYF. V gene TRBV7-6 combines with J gene TRBJ2-3; maybe TRBD1 (5 bases). Germline CDR1 is SGHVS and CDR2 is FNYEAQ. V lost 2 bases to trimming and J lost 3 bases, with 15 bases between them. The CDR3 contains 16 residues.

A remark on this clone: This CDR3 is also generated by other DNA sequences in the sample. This rearrangement joins TRBV7-8 to TRBJ2-7, with D perhaps TRBD1 (6 bases). The CDR3 contains 13 residues. CDR1 SGHVS and CDR2 FQNEAQ come from the germline V gene. V was shortened by 1 base and J by 4 bases, with 8 bases between the two germline ends. The CDR3 here is CASSLGGGYEQYF. The CDR3 coding sequence is TGTGCCAGCAGCTTAGGAGGGGGATACGAGCAGTACTTC.

The rearrangement joins TRBV12-3 or TRBV12-4 to TRBJ2-7, with no clear D. The CDR3 sequence is 13 residues long. V was trimmed by 2 bases and J by 3 bases, leaving 8 bases between them. CDR3 in amino acids: CASSLSARYEQYF. CDR3 sequence (DNA): TGTGCCAGCAGTTTATCCGCGCGCTACGAGCAGTACTTC.

The CDR3 coding sequence is TGTGCCACCAGCCCAGGGGGCACTAATGAAAAACTGTTTTTT. This codes for CATSPGGTNEKLFF. This rearrangement joins TRBV15 to TRBJ1-4, with 8 positions matching TRBD1. The junction had 1 base not matched to a gene; V was cut back by 5 bases and J by 2 bases. The CDR3 contains 14 residues. Germline V gene data show CDR1 as LNHNV and CDR2 as YYDKDF (reference sequence).

The rearrangement joins TRBV18 to TRBJ2-1; TRBD1 agrees at 10 bases. Germline V gene lookup returns CDR1 KGHSH and CDR2 LQKENI. The ends lost 6 bases at V and 0 bases at J; junction bases unmatched: 5. The CDR3 length is 16 residues. The CDR3 DNA reads TGTGCCAGCTCTCCAGGACAGGGGGACTCCTACAATGAGCAGTTCTTC. Residues: CASSPGQGDSYNEQFF.

The chain joins TRBV7-6 to TRBJ2-7; tentative D call: TRBD1 (7 bases). The ends were cut back, 5 bases at V and 0 bases at J, with 17 bases in the middle. Germline assignment: CDR1 SGHVS and CDR2 FNYEAQ. The CDR3 is made up of 16 amino acids. The CDR3 loop reads CASSRPRGDSSYEQYF. Written as DNA, the CDR3 is TGTGCCAGCAGCCGACCCAGGGGGGACAGCTCCTACGAGCAGTACTTC.

This clone was found a few times. The V gene is TRBV2, the J gene TRBJ1-6; 7 bases agree with TRBD1. The ends lost 4 bases at V and 7 bases at J; junction bases unmatched: 4. The CDR3 covers 14 residues. Germline-derived CDR1 and CDR2 are SNHLY and FYNNEI. CDR3 coding DNA: TGTGCCAGCAGTGTCGCCAGGGGGAATTCACCCCTCCACTTT. It yields the protein CASSVARGNSPLHF.

The gene calls are TRBV5-5 and TRBJ1-1; TRBD1 matches at 7 bases. Germline V lookup: CDR1 SGHKS, CDR2 YYEKEE (reference sequence). This CDR3 has 13 amino acids. V lost 5 bases and J lost 6; bases outside the gene matches: 7. CDR3 sequence reads: CASSVDQGAEAFF. In nucleotides, the CDR3 is TGTGCCAGCAGTGTAGACCAGGGGGCTGAAGCTTTCTTT. The full variable domain, rest sourced from reference TRBV5-5 and TRBJ1-1, is DAGVTQSPTHLIKTRGQQVTLRCSPISGHKSVSWYQQVLGQGPQFIFQYYEKEERGRGNFPDRFSARQFPNYSSELNVNALLLGDSALYLCASSVDQGAEAFFGQGTRLTVV.

V gene TRBV7-8 combines with J gene TRBJ1-1; D gene ambiguous. This CDR3 spans 20 amino acids. In germline, CDR1 is SGHVS, CDR2 FQNEAQ. V shed 2 bases and J shed 0 bases, with 25 bases lying between them. The CDR3 sequence is CASSLLPMAGYFWMNTEAFF. DNA of the CDR3: TGTGCCAGCAGCTTATTGCCGATGGCAGGATATTTCTGGATGAACACTGAAGCTTTCTTT.

The DNA of the CDR3 is TGTGCCAGCACCCTAACAGGCATACCGCCCTACGAGCAGTACTTC. It translates to CASTLTGIPPYEQYF. The rearrangement uses TRBV21-1 and TRBJ2-7; TRBD1, the table's D call, lacks a check against the DNA. TRBV21-1 is deemed a pseudogene. The CDR3 covers 15 residues.

The chain is built from TRBV7-8 and TRBJ2-7; possibly TRBD2 for D (6 bases). V lost 1 base and J 5 bases, leaving 15 bases between the germline ends. The CDR3 spans 15 residues. The germline V gene encodes CDR1 SGHVS and CDR2 FQNEAQ. The CDR3 here is CASSLELRSGDEQYF. CDR3 nucleotide sequence: TGTGCCAGCAGCTTAGAGCTTAGATCGGGGGACGAGCAGTACTTC.

The V call is TRBV3-1 (or the pseudogene TRBV3-2), the J call TRBJ1-4; 8 bases agree with TRBD1. This CDR3 is 19 amino acids long. V shed 2 bases and J 0 bases; nucleotides not matched to a gene: 11. CDR1 is LGHDT, CDR2 YNNKEL, per germline (reference sequence). Here the CDR3 DNA reads TGTGCCAGCAGCCAAACTTTGACAGGGGTCATCGCAACTAATGAAAAACTGTTTTTT. Residues: CASSQTLTGVIATNEKLFF.

This chain links TRBV19 with TRBJ2-7, with D possibly TRBD1 on 5 matching bases. CDR3 length: 14 amino acids. From germline, CDR1 is LNHDA and CDR2 SQIVND (reference sequence). The V end lost 3 bases, the J end lost 3 bases, and 12 bases lay between the germline ends. The CDR3 coding sequence is TGTGCCAGTAGTATCCAGGGTAAGGACTACGAGCAGTACTTC. Translating gives CASSIQGKDYEQYF.

This clone was counted only a few times. The rearrangement uses TRBV19 and TRBJ2-7; tentatively, D is TRBD2 (5 bases). V was trimmed by 3 bases and J by 3 bases, leaving 9 bases between them. Germline values: CDR1 LNHDA, CDR2 SQIVND (reference sequence). This CDR3 spans 13 amino acids. The CDR3 region is CASSIGGYYEQYF. DNA for the CDR3: TGTGCCAGTAGTATTGGAGGCTACTACGAGCAGTACTTC.

The rearrangement joins TRBV9 to TRBJ1-1; a possible D gene is TRBD1 (5 bases). The V gene's germline CDR1 is SGDLS and CDR2 YYNGEE. CDR3 length equals 15 residues. V dropped 2 bases and J dropped 1 base, with 12 bases sitting between them. The CDR3 reads CASSVGPGPNTEAFF. Here the CDR3 DNA reads TGTGCCAGCAGCGTGGGGCCAGGCCCGAACACTGAAGCTTTCTTT.

The genes are TRBV9 and TRBJ2-1, with 8 positions matching TRBD1. The CDR3 extends over 16 amino acids. Losses at the gene ends were 0 bases for V and 4 bases for J; bases not matched to a gene: 6. CDR1 and CDR2 (germline): SGDLS, YYNGEE. The CDR3 is CASSVEEQGVYNEQFF. The CDR3 DNA follows: TGTGCCAGCAGCGTAGAGGAACAGGGGGTGTACAATGAGCAGTTCTTC.

The rearrangement links TRBV6-5 to TRBJ1-5; 8 nucleotides line up with TRBD1. With V trimmed by 8 bases and J by 6 bases, 12 bases remained unmatched. The CDR3 runs 15 residues. The V gene's germline CDR1 is MNHEY and CDR2 SVGAGI. The CDR3 sequence: CASRKRNRGTQPQHF. The CDR3 DNA reads TGTGCCAGCCGCAAAAGAAACAGGGGGACTCAGCCCCAGCATTTT.

This rearrangement joins TRBV23-1 to TRBJ1-5; TRBD1 matches 7 bases. TRBV23-1 is noted as an ORF with a role that remains uncertain. This CDR3 spans 15 amino acids. The V and J ends lost 7 bases and 5 bases, in that order; junction bases with no gene match: 11. The CDR3 loop reads CASTHSGRGYQPQHF. CDR3 sequence (DNA): TGCGCCAGCACTCACTCGGGCAGGGGGTATCAGCCCCAGCATTTT.

This clone appeared a single time. This chain connects TRBV7-9 to TRBJ2-7; possible D gene TRBD1, 6 bases. The CDR3 spans 13 residues. The V end was cut by 5 bases, the J end by 0 bases, with 8 bases between. Germline loops: CDR1 SEHNR, CDR2 FQNEAQ (reference sequence). CDR3 in amino acids: CASSPDSSYEQYF. Written as DNA, the CDR3 is TGTGCCAGCAGCCCGGACAGCTCCTACGAGCAGTACTTC.

V and J are TRBV18 and TRBJ2-5; D may be TRBD1 (7 bases). This CDR3 is built from 16 residues. Germline-derived CDR1 and CDR2 are KGHSH and LQKENI. V dropped 5 bases and J dropped 5 bases, with 21 bases sitting between them. This chain's CDR3 is CASSSGSPGGGETQYF. As DNA, the CDR3 is TGTGCCAGCTCATCAGGGTCTCCAGGGGGAGGTGAGACCCAGTACTTC.

The chain carries TRBV6-5 and TRBJ1-1, with a possible D match to TRBD1 (5 bases). CDR3 length: 15 residues. Trimming removed 5 bases from V and 2 bases from J, with 15 bases in between. CDR1 is MNHEY and CDR2 is SVGAGI in the germline V gene. This CDR3 is CASSHLSTGNTEAFF. Written as DNA, the CDR3 is TGTGCCAGCAGTCACTTGAGCACAGGTAACACTGAAGCTTTCTTT.

V gene TRBV10-1 combines with J gene TRBJ2-3, with TRBD2 matching 11 bases. CDR3 length: 15 residues. Germline V CDR1 and CDR2: WNHNN, SYGVQD (reference sequence). V shed 4 bases and J 4 bases; nucleotides not matched to a gene: 4. CDR3 region: CASSGLAGGSDTQYF. CDR3 nucleotide sequence: TGCGCCAGCAGTGGTCTAGCGGGGGGCTCAGATACGCAGTATTTT.

The V call is TRBV25-1, the J call TRBJ1-1; no firm D call. CDR1 is MGHDK, CDR2 SYGVNS, per germline. The V end was cut by 1 base, the J end by 0 bases, with 12 bases between. This CDR3 is built from 16 residues. This CDR3 reads CASSESRGFVNTEAFF. CDR3 coding DNA: TGTGCCAGCAGTGAATCACGGGGATTCGTGAACACTGAAGCTTTCTTT.

The chain combines TRBV7-5 with TRBJ2-7; the D call of TRBD1 is as the table states it, not checked on the DNA. TRBV7-5 is a pseudogene segment. CDR3 size: 15 residues. CDR3 nucleotides: TGTGTCAGAAACGTGGGACAGGGGCGCCCCTACGAGCAGTACTTC. Translation: CVRNVGQGRPYEQYF.

V gene TRBV18 combines with J gene TRBJ2-3; TRBD1 aligns across 7 bases. From germline, CDR1 is KGHSH and CDR2 LQKENI. V shed 4 bases and J 0 bases; nucleotides not matched to a gene: 1. The CDR3 has 14 amino acids. Here the CDR3 reads CASSRDSSTDTQYF. The CDR3 DNA follows: TGTGCCAGCTCACGGGACAGTAGCACAGATACGCAGTATTTT.

The chain uses TRBV6-6 and TRBJ1-4; a possible D gene is TRBD1 (5 bases). The CDR3 has 17 residues. Trimming pared 5 bases from V and 0 bases from J, leaving 16 bases between. CDR1 is MNHNY, CDR2 SVGAGI, per germline (reference sequence). The CDR3 spells CASSPHWGGATNEKLFF. CDR3 sequence (DNA): TGTGCCAGCAGTCCCCACTGGGGGGGGGCAACTAATGAAAAACTGTTTTTT.

The V and J genes are TRBV6-2 or TRBV6-3 and TRBJ2-7, with D perhaps TRBD1 (5 bases). Trimming took off 2 bases at V and 3 bases at J, with 11 bases between the two ends. CDR1 is MNHEY, CDR2 SVGEGT, per germline. CDR3 length: 14 amino acids. The CDR3 sequence: CASSYAFDSYEQYF. The DNA for the CDR3 is TGTGCCAGCAGTTACGCGTTCGACAGCTACGAGCAGTACTTC.